This T cell receptor beta chain is drawn from a study of blood T cells in healthy people across ages. Next came a second PCR, run for about 6 to 12 cycles, which used a sample-barcoded 5' primer along with a J-beta primer mix. A single record per CDR3 protein comes from TCRdb applying MiXCR to the 5' RACE reads. Among hundreds of thousands of distinct CDR3 sequences, 25% to 30% were seen once, and the ten largest hold roughly 14%. The CDR3 is made up of 16 amino acids. Germline V gene data show CDR1 as SNHLY and CDR2 as FYNNEI. This clonotype was detected once. The sequence derives from a woman of 80 years or more in good health. Sequences were obtained from blood. This chain uses TRBV2 with TRBJ2-7; 9 nucleotides align to TRBD1. The J call is in doubt because the DNA end fits TRBJ2-5 better. This CDR3 reads CASSDVWDRAWETQYF. CDR3 bases: TGTGCCAGCAGTGACGTTTGGGACAGGGCATGGGAGACCCAGTACTTC.